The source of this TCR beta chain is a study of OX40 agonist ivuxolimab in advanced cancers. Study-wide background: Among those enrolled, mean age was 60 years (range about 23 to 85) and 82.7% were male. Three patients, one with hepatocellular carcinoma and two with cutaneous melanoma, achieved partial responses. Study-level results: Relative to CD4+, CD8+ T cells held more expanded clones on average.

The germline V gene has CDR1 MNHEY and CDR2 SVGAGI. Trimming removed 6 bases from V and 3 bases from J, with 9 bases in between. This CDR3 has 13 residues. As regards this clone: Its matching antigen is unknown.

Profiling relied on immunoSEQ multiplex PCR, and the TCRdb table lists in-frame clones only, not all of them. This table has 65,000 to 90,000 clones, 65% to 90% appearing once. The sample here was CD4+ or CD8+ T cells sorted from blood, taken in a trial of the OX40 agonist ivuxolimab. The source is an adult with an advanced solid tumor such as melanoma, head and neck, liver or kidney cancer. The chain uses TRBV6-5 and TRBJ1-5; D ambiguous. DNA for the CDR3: TGTGCCAGCAGCCCCGCCCCCAATCAGCCCCAGCATTTT. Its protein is CASSPAPNQPQHF.